The present T cell receptor (beta chain) was sequenced within a study of blood T cell repertoires in COVID-19. Study summary: The United States, Italy and Spain were the sources of the acute and convalescent COVID-19 samples. PBMCs, B-cell-depleted T cells, or T cells provided the cDNA or gDNA that made up the material.

Per the original data handling: Amplification from reference gene primers served as the basis for estimated nucleated cell counts. The table came from immunoSEQ multiplex PCR; TCRdb's copy has only in-frame clones and leaves some out. V and J calls and clone size are as listed in that table; D and trimming were resolved from the DNA. The sample contains around 40,000 clones, 89% of which appear only once. The CDR3 runs 16 residues. Between the trimmed V and J ends, which lost 6 bases and 4 bases, there was a span of 19 bases. The germline gives CDR1 MDHEN, CDR2 SYDVKM. The specimen sequenced was peripheral blood. The origin of this receptor is a middle-aged man with active COVID-19. This chain joins TRBV28 and TRBJ2-1; a weak D match, TRBD1 (6 bases). The CDR3 bases are TGTGCCAGCAGCCTCCGGGTGGGGGCTGTTTACAATGAGCAGTTCTTC. Amino acid sequence: CASSLRVGAVYNEQFF.